These 18 T cell receptor beta chains originate from one sample sequenced in a study of long-term antiretroviral therapy in people with HIV. An immunoSEQ assay, version v3.0, was performed at survey level. Sequencing was performed with immunoSEQ multiplex PCR; in TCRdb, only in-frame clones are kept and a portion is missing. The repertoire consists of approximately 31,000 clones, with about three quarters occurring once and the leading ten covering approximately 8%. Material: unsorted PBMCs, obtained 3.1 years after starting antiretroviral therapy. All receptors derive from a woman aged 45 to 65 with HIV.

The V call is TRBV6-1, the J call TRBJ2-7, with a weak D call TRBD1 (5 bases). CDR1 and CDR2 from the germline V gene are MNHNS and SASEGT. Trimming cost V 5 bases and J 2 bases, with 10 bases left between them. The CDR3 has 13 amino acids. CDR3: CASSKTVTYEQYV. The CDR3 DNA reads TGTGCCAGCAGTAAGACAGTAACCTACGAGCAGTACGTC.

This chain links TRBV5-5 with TRBJ1-2; D is uncertain. The germline V and J ends were trimmed by 1 base and 7 bases, with 11 bases remaining between them. This CDR3 is built from 13 residues. Germline V gene sequence: CDR1 SGHKS, CDR2 YYEKEE (reference sequence). The CDR3 here is CASSLSGRGGYTF. The CDR3 DNA is TGTGCCAGCAGCTTGAGCGGCCGAGGTGGCTACACCTTC.

The genes are TRBV5-1 and TRBJ2-1, with 9 bases matching TRBD2. Germline loops: CDR1 SGHRS, CDR2 YFSETQ. This CDR3 region has 16 residues. V trimming: 0 bases; J trimming: 3 bases; junction bases outside the gene matches: 4. CDR3 residues: CASSLGGGANYNEQFF. The CDR3 DNA sequence: TGCGCCAGCAGCTTGGGCGGGGGGGCGAACTACAATGAGCAGTTCTTC. Variable domain in full (rest from reference TRBV5-1 and TRBJ2-1): KAGVTQTPRYLIKTRGQQVTLSCSPISGHRSVSWYQQTPGQGLQFLFEYFSETQRNKGNFPGRFSGRQFSNSRSEMNVSTLELGDSALYLCASSLGGGANYNEQFFGPGTRLTVL.

V usage is TRBV7-3 and J usage is TRBJ1-5; no reliable D call. The V gene's germline CDR1 is SGHTA and CDR2 FQGTGA. CDR3 length: 15 residues. V lost 5 bases, J lost 0 bases, and 11 bases lay in between. The CDR3 region is CASSPLISSNQPQHF. The CDR3, as DNA: TGTGCCAGCAGCCCGCTTATTTCTAGCAATCAGCCCCAGCATTTT.

V usage is TRBV6-1 and J usage is TRBJ2-4; either TRBD1 or TRBD2 may fit D (5 bases each). The ends were cut back, 2 bases at V and 6 bases at J, with 20 bases in the middle. CDR3 length equals 17 residues. From germline, CDR1 is MNHNS and CDR2 SASEGT. The CDR3 loop reads CASSEWDAPVTGNIQYF. The CDR3 DNA reads as TGTGCCAGCAGTGAATGGGACGCTCCCGTTACAGGAAACATTCAGTACTTC.

V gene TRBV5-1 combines with J gene TRBJ2-2, with D maybe TRBD2 (5 bases). Germline V CDR1 and CDR2: SGHRS, YFSETQ. V lost 6 bases and J lost 0, with 9 bases in between. The CDR3 contains 14 residues. CDR3 region: CASKRTPNTGELFF. In DNA form, the CDR3 reads TGCGCCAGCAAACGGACTCCGAACACCGGGGAGCTGTTTTTT.

The chain joins TRBV9 to TRBJ1-2, with D hard to call. CDR1 is SGDLS and CDR2 is YYNGEE in the germline V gene. The CDR3 is made up of 14 amino acids. The V end was cut by 2 bases, the J end by 7 bases, with 15 bases between. The CDR3: CASSVGLQSVGYTF. The CDR3 DNA is TGTGCCAGCAGCGTTGGCCTCCAGAGTGTTGGCTACACCTTC.

CDR3 nucleotides: TGTGCCAGTAGTATAGATCCAGGGCCACTTGGCTACACCTTC. Protein product: CASSIDPGPLGYTF. The chain joins TRBV19 to TRBJ1-2, with D perhaps matching TRBD1 (5 bases). The CDR3 sequence is 14 residues long. Germline V CDR1 and CDR2: LNHDA, SQIVND (reference sequence). Trimming pared 0 bases from V and 7 bases from J, leaving 12 bases between.

The CDR3 protein is CASSLSGSPPEKLFF. The DNA for the CDR3 is TGTGCCAGCAGCTTATCGGGCAGCCCTCCTGAAAAACTGTTTTTT. The gene calls are TRBV7-9 and TRBJ1-4; D is unresolved. The V gene's germline CDR1 is SEHNR and CDR2 FQNEAQ (reference sequence). V was clipped by 2 bases and J by 7 bases, with 14 bases between them. This CDR3 contains 15 residues.

The rearrangement links TRBV5-1 to TRBJ1-1; 7 bases map to TRBD1. CDR1 is SGHRS and CDR2 is YFSETQ in the germline V gene. V dropped 3 bases and J dropped 6; count of bases not matched to a gene: 8. This CDR3 contains 14 residues. CDR3 sequence reads: CASSSGGGYSEAFF. In nucleotides, the CDR3 is TGCGCCAGCAGCTCGGGAGGGGGCTACTCTGAAGCTTTCTTT.

The chain has TRBV18 and TRBJ2-5; D possibly uses TRBD1 or TRBD2 (5 bases each). The CDR3 extends over 14 amino acids. Trimming left V 6 bases short and J 0 bases short, with 11 bases between. Germline values: CDR1 KGHSH, CDR2 LQKENI. Written as DNA, the CDR3 is TGTGCCAGCTCGGGACGCATGTACCAAGAGACCCAGTACTTC. Protein product: CASSGRMYQETQYF.

J is TRBJ2-1 and V is TRBV9; 7 bases line up with TRBD2. The CDR3 loop spans 14 amino acids. Germline V gene lookup returns CDR1 SGDLS and CDR2 YYNGEE. V lost 1 base, J lost 3 bases, and 1 base stayed unmatched. The CDR3 sequence is CASSVRGDYNEQFF. The CDR3 coding sequence is TGTGCCAGCAGCGTACGGGGGGACTACAATGAGCAGTTCTTC.

In this sample, this clone turned up once. The J gene is TRBJ1-2, the V gene TRBV30; no clear D. Trimming removed 3 bases at V and 7 bases at J, with 15 bases between. Per the germline V gene, CDR1 is GTSNPN and CDR2 is SVGIG (reference sequence). There are 13 residues in the CDR3. CDR3 bases: TGTGCCTGGAGCCCTCAGGCCCTCTCTGGCTACACCTTC. It codes for CAWSPQALSGYTF.

The rearrangement joins TRBV5-1 to TRBJ1-5; TRBD1 is a possible D gene (6 bases). Germline V gene data show CDR1 as SGHRS and CDR2 as YFSETQ. V dropped 4 bases and J dropped 7 bases, with 15 bases sitting between them. The CDR3 consists of 14 residues. This CDR3 reads CASSEGEASQPQHF. The DNA for the CDR3 is TGCGCCAGCAGCGAGGGGGAGGCAAGCCAGCCCCAGCATTTT.

The genes are TRBV7-7 and TRBJ2-1, with TRBD2 identical over 15 bases. Unmatched junction bases numbered 10, after V lost 5 bases and J lost 8 bases. In germline, CDR1 is SSHAT, CDR2 FNYEAQ (reference sequence). This CDR3 region has 17 residues. CDR3 residues: CASSRGTSGGLSHEQFF. The CDR3 DNA reads TGTGCCAGCAGCCGCGGGACTAGCGGGGGGCTGTCCCATGAGCAGTTCTTC.

CDR3 sequence reads: CASSLMSPENNSPLHF. Written as DNA, the CDR3 is TGTGCCAGCAGCTTAATGTCCCCGGAAAATAATTCACCCCTCCACTTT. V usage is TRBV7-2 and J usage is TRBJ1-6; D gene unclear. Germline loops: CDR1 SGHTA, CDR2 FQGNSA. This CDR3 has 16 residues. The V end was cut by 2 bases, the J end by 5 bases, with 13 bases between. Based on the CDR3 plus reference TRBV7-2 and TRBJ1-6, the full variable domain is GAGVSQSPSNKVTEKGKDVELRCDPISGHTALYWYRQSLGQGLEFLIYFQGNSAPDKSGLPSDRFSAERTGGSVSTLTIQRTQQEDSAVYLCASSLMSPENNSPLHFGNGTRLTVT.

The rearrangement links TRBV19 to TRBJ2-3, with 10 bases that match TRBD2. V gave up 5 bases and J gave up 5 bases; unmatched junction bases: 4. In germline, CDR1 is LNHDA, CDR2 SQIVND (reference sequence). The CDR3 contains 14 residues. CDR3 loop: CASSPIAGGDTQYF. The CDR3 DNA sequence: TGTGCCAGTAGTCCTATAGCGGGGGGAGATACGCAGTATTTT.

The chain combines TRBV11-2 with TRBJ2-7; D not resolved. Deletions cut 2 bases from V and 0 bases from J, with 5 bases between. Germline-derived CDR1 and CDR2 are SGHAT and FQNNGV. The CDR3 consists of 13 residues. CDR3 residues: CASSLPSSYEQYV. The CDR3, as DNA: TGTGCCAGCAGCTTACCCAGCTCCTACGAGCAGTACGTC.